Shown below are 15 T cell receptor beta chains from a single sample sequenced in a study of OX40 agonist ivuxolimab in advanced cancers. Library generation was performed with the immunoSEQ multiplex PCR assay. Not all clones reach the TCRdb copy of this immuneACCESS table, which keeps in-frame sequences only. Checked studies attribute under half of the gap to unresolved V genes and leave the rest unexplained. In all, the sample holds fewer than 35,000 clones, and roughly nine tenths of those were seen once. About 0.87% of the sample is taken by the ten largest. The material sequenced was CD4+ or CD8+ T cells sorted from blood, taken in a trial of the OX40 agonist ivuxolimab. These receptors all stem from an adult with an advanced solid tumor such as melanoma, head and neck, liver or kidney cancer.

This rearrangement joins TRBV6-1 to TRBJ2-1; unclear D gene. Trimming removed 5 bases at V and 0 bases at J, with 11 bases between. The CDR3 has 15 residues. CDR1 is MNHNS and CDR2 is SASEGT in the germline V gene. CDR3 DNA: TGTGCCAGCAGTACCCTTTCCGGCTCCTACAATGAGCAGTTCTTC. This encodes CASSTLSGSYNEQFF.

J is TRBJ1-1 and V is TRBV30; D ambiguous. Per the germline V gene, CDR1 is GTSNPN and CDR2 is SVGIG (reference sequence). Trimming cost V 0 bases and J 1 base, with 15 bases left between them. The CDR3 is 16 residues long. CDR3 bases: TGTGCCTGGAGTGTAGCAGGACTTAGGCCGAACACTGAAGCTTTCTTT. This encodes CAWSVAGLRPNTEAFF. The variable domain in full, completed from reference TRBV30 and TRBJ1-1, reads SQTIHQWPATLVQPVGSPLSLECTVEGTSNPNLYWYRQAAGRGLQLLFYSVGIGQISSEVPQNLSASRPQDRQFILSSKKLLLSDSGFYLCAWSVAGLRPNTEAFFGQGTRLTVV.

On this clone itself: Here the CDR3 omits its conserved ending phenylalanine or tryptophan, so a read error is the likely source. The V and J genes are TRBV2 and TRBJ1-2; 10 bases fit TRBD1. Germline-derived CDR1 and CDR2 are SNHLY and FYNNEI. The CDR3 consists of 14 residues. The V segment lost 2 bases and the J segment 4 bases; nucleotides outside the gene matches: 1. CDR3 sequence reads: CASSEWDRGYGYTL. The CDR3 DNA sequence: TGTGCCAGCAGTGAATGGGACAGGGGCTATGGCTACACCCTC.

This chain joins TRBV14 and TRBJ2-1; TRBD2 aligns across 9 bases. The germline gives CDR1 SGHDN, CDR2 FVKESK. CDR3 length: 18 amino acids. V dropped 0 bases and J dropped 5; count of bases not matched to a gene: 11. CDR3 protein: CASSQDLPQAGGHNEQFF. Written as DNA, the CDR3 is TGTGCCAGCAGCCAAGATCTCCCACAAGCGGGGGGCCACAATGAGCAGTTCTTC.

The rearrangement uses TRBV6-1 and TRBJ2-7, with TRBD2 as a possible D gene (6 bases). Trimming shortened V by 7 bases and J by 0 bases, and 16 bases separated the two germline ends. Germline V CDR1 and CDR2: MNHNS, SASEGT. The CDR3 sequence is 15 residues long. CDR3 sequence: CASTRGKVPSYEQYF. The DNA for the CDR3 is TGTGCCAGCACCCGCGGGAAAGTTCCCTCCTACGAGCAGTACTTC.

This clone was seen only once. The chain carries TRBV19 and TRBJ1-5, with 11 nucleotides matching TRBD1. V lost 7 bases, J lost 3 bases, and 5 bases stayed unmatched. Germline values: CDR1 LNHDA, CDR2 SQIVND (reference sequence). The CDR3 extends over 15 amino acids. Here the CDR3 reads CASIRDRGINQPQHF. In nucleotides, the CDR3 is TGTGCCAGTATTCGGGACAGGGGGATCAATCAGCCCCAGCATTTT.

The chain recombines TRBV19 with TRBJ1-4, with 7 bases identical to TRBD1. The V segment lost 7 bases and the J segment 7 bases; nucleotides outside the gene matches: 12. The CDR3 is made up of 15 amino acids. In germline, CDR1 is LNHDA, CDR2 SQIVND (reference sequence). CDR3 region: CASNSAGGFGEKLFF. CDR3 sequence (DNA): TGTGCCAGTAACTCCGCAGGGGGTTTTGGTGAAAAACTGTTTTTT.

This clone occurred once. The CDR3 bases are TGTGCCAGCACCGATGGCAATCAGCCCCAGCATTTT. It specifies CASTDGNQPQHF. The rearrangement links TRBV6-1 to TRBJ1-5; D not resolved. V was cut by 7 bases and J by 2 bases, with 6 bases left in between. Germline V gene data show CDR1 as MNHNS and CDR2 as SASEGT. The CDR3 loop spans 12 amino acids.

The rearrangement uses TRBV7-2 and TRBJ1-2, with a possible D match to TRBD1 (6 bases). With 5 bases removed from V and 4 bases from J, the gap between germline ends came to 11 bases. The CDR3 covers 13 residues. The germline V gene has CDR1 SGHTA and CDR2 FQGNSA. CDR3 nucleotides: TGTGCCAGCAGCCCCACAGGGCGCTATGGCTACACCTTC. Translated, it gives CASSPTGRYGYTF. Using reference TRBV7-2 and TRBJ1-2 for the parts outside the CDR3, the full variable domain is GAGVSQSPSNKVTEKGKDVELRCDPISGHTALYWYRQSLGQGLEFLIYFQGNSAPDKSGLPSDRFSAERTGGSVSTLTIQRTQQEDSAVYLCASSPTGRYGYTFGSGTRLTVV.

V is TRBV28 and J is TRBJ2-7; TRBD1 matches 8 bases. The CDR3 spans 15 residues. Unmatched junction bases numbered 7, after V lost 5 bases and J lost 1 base. Germline CDR1 MDHEN, CDR2 SYDVKM. CDR3 sequence: CASSPPGGISYEQYF. CDR3 nucleotides: TGTGCCAGCAGTCCCCCAGGGGGCATATCCTACGAGCAGTACTTC.

J is TRBJ2-7 and V is TRBV2; TRBD1 is a possible D gene (5 bases). Germline V gene lookup returns CDR1 SNHLY and CDR2 FYNNEI. The V end was cut by 4 bases, the J end by 2 bases, with 12 bases between. There are 14 residues in the CDR3. The CDR3 is CASSGGPPAYEQYF. In DNA form, the CDR3 reads TGTGCCAGCAGTGGGGGCCCACCCGCCTACGAGCAGTACTTC.

The DNA of the CDR3 is TGTGCCAGCAGCTCGAGACAGCTCTCTAACTATGGCTACACCTTC. Encoded protein: CASSSRQLSNYGYTF. The J gene is TRBJ1-2, the V gene TRBV7-2, with D possibly matching TRBD1 (5 bases). This CDR3 spans 15 amino acids. Germline CDR1 SGHTA, CDR2 FQGNSA. Trimming removed 4 bases from V and 0 bases from J, with 12 bases in between.

This chain joins TRBV27 and TRBJ2-1; 10 bases map to TRBD2. The V gene's germline CDR1 is MNHEY and CDR2 SMNVEV (reference sequence). The CDR3 spans 18 residues. V was clipped by 0 bases and J by 5 bases; unmatched bases: 10. The CDR3 is CASSLSRPSGGINNEQFF. CDR3 DNA sequence: TGTGCCAGCAGTTTATCGAGGCCTAGCGGGGGAATAAACAATGAGCAGTTCTTC.

V gene TRBV5-1 combines with J gene TRBJ2-5; D gene unclear. V shed 0 bases and J shed 3 bases, with 6 bases lying between them. The CDR3 is made up of 13 amino acids. CDR1 and CDR2 (germline): SGHRS, YFSETQ. CDR3 region: CASSLGREETQYF. In DNA form, the CDR3 reads TGCGCCAGCAGCTTGGGCAGAGAAGAGACCCAGTACTTC. The variable domain in full, with the rest retrieved from reference TRBV5-1 and TRBJ2-5, is KAGVTQTPRYLIKTRGQQVTLSCSPISGHRSVSWYQQTPGQGLQFLFEYFSETQRNKGNFPGRFSGRQFSNSRSEMNVSTLELGDSALYLCASSLGREETQYFGPGTRLLVL.

CDR3 coding DNA: TGCGCCAGCAGCCAGGACATGAGGACTGAAGCTTTCTTT. This gives the protein CASSQDMRTEAFF. The V call is TRBV5-1, the J call TRBJ1-1; maybe TRBD1 (5 bases). Trimming left V 4 bases short and J 5 bases short, with 12 bases between. Germline CDR1 SGHRS, CDR2 YFSETQ. CDR3 length: 13 residues.